These 21 T cell receptor beta chains share one sample of origin, sequenced in a study. TCRdb ran MiXCR on the RT-PCR reads and lists one entry per CDR3 protein. The repertoire has 550,000 to 750,000 distinct CDR3 sequences, approximately 15% of them found once; the top ten carry around 3.3%. Sequencing was done on a sample of memory CD4+ T cells from blood. The receptors come from a female donor in good health, serving as a healthy control.

This clonotype is a singleton in its sample. V usage is TRBV29-1 and J usage is TRBJ1-4; D is perhaps TRBD1 (5 bases). Trimming removed 6 bases from V and 0 bases from J, with 11 bases in between. Germline V gene sequence: CDR1 SQVTM, CDR2 ANQGSEA. The CDR3 runs 14 residues. The DNA of the CDR3 is TGCAGCGTGAGGGACGGTGCAACTAATGAAAAACTGTTTTTT. It codes for CSVRDGATNEKLFF. Supplemented by reference TRBV29-1 and TRBJ1-4, the full variable domain reads SAVISQKPSRDICQRGTSLTIQCQVDSQVTMMFWYRQQPGQSLTLIATANQGSEATYESGFVIDKFPISRPNLTFSTLTVSNMSPEDSSIYLCSVRDGATNEKLFFGSGTQLSVL.

A few counts support this clonotype. The CDR3 nucleotides read TGCAGTGCTAGTTTTGGGGGTATGGGGCTTGAAGCTTTCTTT. It codes for CSASFGGMGLEAFF. V and J are TRBV20-1 and TRBJ1-1, with a possible D match to TRBD1 (5 bases). This CDR3 is 14 amino acids long. Trimming took 3 bases from V and 7 from J, leaving 18 bases between them. Germline V gene lookup returns CDR1 DFQATT and CDR2 SNEGSKA (reference sequence).

The V gene is TRBV12-3 or TRBV12-4, the J gene TRBJ2-1; 13 nucleotides line up with TRBD2. CDR3 length equals 17 residues. V lost 6 bases and J lost 5; bases outside the gene matches: 10. In DNA form, the CDR3 reads TGTGCCAGCAGGCACAATCCGGGACTAGCGGGAAACAATGAGCAGTTCTTC. As protein: CASRHNPGLAGNNEQFF.

This clonotype was counted only a few times. V gene TRBV7-9 combines with J gene TRBJ1-5; TRBD1 is a possible D gene (6 bases). Trimming cost V 1 base and J 7 bases, with 11 bases left between them. Germline V lookup: CDR1 SEHNR, CDR2 FQNEAQ (reference sequence). The CDR3 contains 14 residues. CDR3 loop: CASSLGTEGQPQHF. In nucleotides, the CDR3 is TGTGCCAGCAGCTTAGGGACAGAGGGACAGCCCCAGCATTTT. Together with reference TRBV7-9 and TRBJ1-5, the CDR3 gives the full variable domain: DTGVSQNPRHKITKRGQNVTFRCDPISEHNRLYWYRQTLGQGPEFLTYFQNEAQLEKSRLLSDRFSAERPKGSFSTLEIQRTEQGDSAMYLCASSLGTEGQPQHFGDGTRLSIL.

The chain couples TRBV20-1 to TRBJ2-5; no definite D call. Germline-derived CDR1 and CDR2 are DFQATT and SNEGSKA (reference sequence). Trimming removed 6 bases from V and 0 bases from J, with 14 bases in between. The CDR3 consists of 14 residues. CDR3 protein: CSAPPVTNQETQYF. The DNA of the CDR3 is TGCAGTGCCCCCCCCGTGACCAACCAAGAGACCCAGTACTTC.

This clonotype was seen many times. The chain uses TRBV6-2 or TRBV6-3 and TRBJ1-2; D possibly corresponds to TRBD1 (5 bases). V was clipped by 7 bases and J by 3 bases, with 12 bases between them. CDR1 and CDR2 from the germline V gene are MNHEY and SVGEGT. The CDR3 has 13 amino acids. CDR3 in DNA: TGTGCCAGCAATCGGTGGGACGACTATGGCTACACCTTC. Translated, it gives CASNRWDDYGYTF.

This chain joins TRBV2 and TRBJ1-1; D not resolved. Trimming removed 4 bases at V and 5 bases at J, with 11 bases between. The CDR3 loop spans 13 amino acids. Looked up from germline, CDR1 is SNHLY and CDR2 is FYNNEI. The CDR3 sequence: CASSVIAGTEAFF. CDR3 DNA sequence: TGTGCCAGCAGTGTGATCGCAGGTACTGAAGCTTTCTTT.

V usage is TRBV30 and J usage is TRBJ1-4, with D tentatively TRBD1 (5 bases). Trimming removed 3 bases at V and 4 bases at J, with 9 bases between. Germline-derived CDR1 and CDR2 are GTSNPN and SVGIG (reference sequence). The length of the CDR3 is 13 residues. CDR3 amino acids: CAWRTAVNEKLFF. The CDR3 bases are TGTGCCTGGAGGACAGCAGTTAATGAAAAACTGTTTTTT.

This clonotype was seen only a few times. This chain links TRBV7-2 with TRBJ2-1, with 11 bases identical to TRBD2. From germline, CDR1 is SGHTA and CDR2 FQGNSA. Losses at the gene ends were 5 bases for V and 7 bases for J; bases not matched to a gene: 13. The CDR3 consists of 17 residues. The CDR3 region is CASSLTGLAGGRNEQFF. The CDR3 DNA reads TGTGCCAGCAGCCTAACCGGGCTAGCGGGAGGAAGGAATGAGCAGTTCTTC.

This clonotype was counted between two and nine times. The chain uses TRBV10-3 and TRBJ2-3; D possibly corresponds to TRBD2 (7 bases). The length of the CDR3 is 17 residues. Germline CDR1 and CDR2: ENHRY and SYGVKD. The V gene lost 5 bases and the J gene lost 1 base, with 19 bases spanning the gap. The CDR3 loop is CAISSTGGGGRTDTQYF. DNA of the CDR3: TGTGCCATCAGTTCCACCGGGGGAGGGGGGCGCACAGATACGCAGTATTTT.

At least ten counts were recorded for this clonotype. J is TRBJ2-3 and V is TRBV12-3 or TRBV12-4; TRBD2 aligns across 7 bases. Trimming cost V 2 bases and J 11 bases; bases outside gene matches: 7. This CDR3 region has 13 residues. DNA for the CDR3: TGTGCCAGCAGTTTACTAGCGGCTGCTGGGCAGTATTTT. This gives the protein CASSLLAAAGQYF.

The V call is TRBV20-1, the J call TRBJ2-7; TRBD2 is a possible D gene (6 bases). This CDR3 is built from 16 residues. V shed 6 bases and J shed 0 bases, with 21 bases lying between them. The germline CDR1 and CDR2 sequences are DFQATT and SNEGSKA (reference sequence). Here the CDR3 DNA reads TGCAGTGCGAAAACTAGCCGACGCACGAGCTCCTACGAGCAGTACTTC. Translated, it gives CSAKTSRRTSSYEQYF.

This rearrangement joins TRBV24-1 to TRBJ2-6; 9 bases line up with TRBD1. The CDR3 consists of 16 residues. Losses at the gene ends were 10 bases for V and 1 base for J; bases not matched to a gene: 7. Germline values: CDR1 KGHDR, CDR2 SFDVKD. The CDR3 region has the DNA TGTGCCACAGGGGACAGGGCCCTTTCTGGGGCCAACGTCCTGACTTTC. This sequence encodes CATGDRALSGANVLTF.

V usage is TRBV9 and J usage is TRBJ2-7, with D tentatively TRBD2 (9 bases). The CDR3 runs 15 residues. Trimming shortened V by 2 bases and J by 6 bases, and 18 bases separated the two germline ends. Germline-derived CDR1 and CDR2 are SGDLS and YYNGEE. Here the CDR3 DNA reads TGTGCCAGCAGCGTCCTAGCGGGGACAGGTAGCGAGCAGTACTTC. It codes for CASSVLAGTGSEQYF.

The table lists this clonotype with many counts. The chain has TRBV30 and TRBJ1-2, with a tentative D call TRBD1 (5 bases). V gave up 1 base and J gave up 3 bases, with 12 bases separating them. Germline V lookup: CDR1 GTSNPN, CDR2 SVGIG (reference sequence). CDR3 length equals 14 residues. CDR3 nucleotide sequence: TGTGCCTGGAGTGGACAGTTAGCCTACTATGGCTACACCTTC. Translating gives CAWSGQLAYYGYTF.

This clonotype was seen many times. V is TRBV4-3 and J is TRBJ1-2; D gene uncertain. Germline CDR1 and CDR2: LGHNA and YSLEER. V shed 0 bases and J shed 7 bases, with 3 bases lying between them. The CDR3 has 11 amino acids. The CDR3 is CASSQDGGYTF. As DNA, the CDR3 is TGCGCCAGCAGCCAAGACGGTGGCTACACCTTC.

This clonotype showed up just a few times. This chain uses TRBV6-1 with TRBJ2-7; the match to TRBD1 covers 7 bases. Germline assignment: CDR1 MNHNS and CDR2 SASEGT. The CDR3 is 13 residues long. After removal of 5 bases from V and 7 bases from J, the junction contained 8 bases not matched to a gene. CDR3 protein: CASSTGTEEEQYF. DNA of the CDR3: TGTGCCAGCAGTACCGGGACAGAAGAAGAGCAGTACTTC.

The chain combines TRBV2 with TRBJ2-7; 7 bases map to TRBD1. Germline V CDR1 and CDR2: SNHLY, FYNNEI. This CDR3 is built from 15 residues. J was trimmed by 3 bases and V by 6 bases; bases with no gene match: 11. In DNA form, the CDR3 reads TGTGCCAGCAGGGTCCCGGGACAGACACACTACGAGCAGTACTTC. Protein product: CASRVPGQTHYEQYF.

CDR3 nucleotides: TGTGCCAGCACAACGGGGCAGGGCACTGAAGCTTTCTTT. Amino acids: CASTTGQGTEAFF. The chain links TRBV6-1 to TRBJ1-1; a weak D match, TRBD1 (5 bases). V lost 7 bases, J lost 4 bases, and 13 bases lay in between. From germline, CDR1 is MNHNS and CDR2 SASEGT. This CDR3 spans 13 amino acids.

This chain uses TRBV6-1 with TRBJ1-4, with D unclear. The CDR3 is made up of 15 amino acids. CDR1 is MNHNS, CDR2 SASEGT, per germline. V shed 5 bases and J shed 4 bases, with 14 bases lying between them. CDR3 amino acids: CASSTHQAFNEKLFF. The CDR3 nucleotides read TGTGCCAGCAGTACCCACCAGGCGTTTAATGAAAAACTGTTTTTT.

The V gene is TRBV12-3 or TRBV12-4, the J gene TRBJ1-5; D perhaps matches TRBD1 (6 bases). V shed 6 bases and J shed 7 bases, with 22 bases lying between them. There are 16 residues in the CDR3. The DNA for the CDR3 is TGTGCCAGCAGGCCCGGGAGACGGGACATATACCAGCCCCAGCATTTT. Amino acids: CASRPGRRDIYQPQHF.